Below are 27 T cell receptor beta chains sequenced from a single sample in a study of post-analysis software for immune sequencing data. Findings and limits, study-wide: With TRBV5-6, TRBV5-1 and TRBV20-1 included, about 5 TRBV segments were more frequent in patients than in controls.

Incorporated into the TCR beta cDNA libraries were unique molecular identifiers, which served to reduce PCR and sequencing biases. TCRdb processed the PCR reads anew with MiXCR; each CDR3 protein has one entry. This table has about 460,000 distinct CDR3 sequences, roughly 45% appearing once. The antigens of these receptors remain unknown. Sequencing was done on a sample of blood. All receptors come from a girl between 5 and 17 years old with multiple sclerosis.

The chain uses TRBV11-2 and TRBJ2-7; D is possibly TRBD2 (7 bases). This CDR3 has 16 residues. Germline lookup yields CDR1 SGHAT and CDR2 FQNNGV. V lost 4 bases, J lost 1 base, and 17 bases lay in between. This chain's CDR3 is CASSSEGGRESYEQYF. Here the CDR3 DNA reads TGTGCCAGCAGCTCCGAGGGGGGGCGTGAGTCCTACGAGCAGTACTTC.

The chain carries TRBV20-1 and TRBJ1-2; unclear D gene. Trimming cost V 7 bases and J 4 bases, with 13 bases left between them. Germline lookup yields CDR1 DFQATT and CDR2 SNEGSKA (reference sequence). CDR3 length equals 12 residues. CDR3 residues: CSGPSEIYGYTF. The CDR3 DNA sequence: TGCAGTGGCCCAAGTGAAATCTATGGCTACACCTTC.

This chain joins TRBV7-9 and TRBJ2-5, with D possibly being TRBD1 or TRBD2 (6 bases each). The J call may be in error: the DNA end matches TRBJ2-7 better. The germline V gene encodes CDR1 SEHNR and CDR2 FQNEAQ (reference sequence). This CDR3 is 13 amino acids long. The CDR3 is CASGGGQGYEQYF. CDR3 nucleotide sequence: TGTGCCAGCGGAGGGGGTCAGGGGTACGAGCAGTACTTC.

J is TRBJ1-1 and V is TRBV20-1; D uncertain. V lost 2 bases to trimming and J lost 3 bases, with 19 bases between them. Per germline, CDR1 DFQATT and CDR2 SNEGSKA (reference sequence). The CDR3 is 16 residues long. The CDR3 region is CSARSVRHPAHTEAFF. The DNA for the CDR3 is TGCAGTGCTAGATCGGTGCGACACCCGGCCCACACTGAAGCTTTCTTT.

The rearrangement uses TRBV20-1 and TRBJ2-1, with 8 bases that match TRBD1. The CDR3 extends over 13 amino acids. Looked up from germline, CDR1 is DFQATT and CDR2 is SNEGSKA (reference sequence). The V gene end was trimmed by 6 bases and the J gene end by 5 bases; junction bases not matched to a gene: 6. CDR3 sequence: CSARQGPNNEQFF. DNA for the CDR3: TGCAGTGCGAGACAGGGGCCCAACAATGAGCAGTTCTTC.

This clonotype was seen only a few times. The genes are TRBV4-1 and TRBJ2-7, with 11 bases that match TRBD2. Germline CDR1 is MGHRA and CDR2 is YSYEKL. Trimming cost V 3 bases and J 3 bases; bases outside gene matches: 10. This CDR3 has 17 amino acids. CDR3 nucleotide sequence: TGCGCCAGCAGCCAGGCATTTTGGGGGACTAGCGGCTACGAGCAGTACTTC. This translates into CASSQAFWGTSGYEQYF.

V is TRBV12-3 or TRBV12-4 and J is TRBJ1-2; D is perhaps TRBD1 (6 bases). V was clipped by 5 bases and J by 1 base, with 11 bases between them. The CDR3 runs to 14 residues. The CDR3 reads CASSQGSVNYGYTF. DNA of the CDR3: TGTGCCAGCAGTCAGGGGTCCGTTAACTATGGCTACACCTTC.

The chain couples TRBV7-9 to TRBJ2-5; D may be TRBD2 (5 bases). CDR1 and CDR2 (germline): SEHNR, FQNEAQ (reference sequence). The V and J ends lost 6 bases and 7 bases respectively, with 18 bases between them. This CDR3 region has 14 residues. The CDR3 bases are TGTGCCAGCAGTCCCGTCGGCCCGAGCGGGACCCAGTACTTC. Amino acid sequence: CASSPVGPSGTQYF.

This chain connects TRBV20-1 to TRBJ2-7; no clear D. Germline assignment: CDR1 DFQATT and CDR2 SNEGSKA (reference sequence). The CDR3 is made up of 13 amino acids. V was cut by 6 bases and J by 2 bases, with 14 bases left in between. CDR3 sequence (DNA): TGCAGTGCCTGGGCAGGTAAAACCTACGAGCAGTACTTC. This gives the protein CSAWAGKTYEQYF.

This chain links TRBV20-1 with TRBJ2-7; 7 bases align to TRBD1. The CDR3 has 14 residues. V gave up 0 bases and J gave up 3 bases; unmatched junction bases: 5. From germline, CDR1 is DFQATT and CDR2 SNEGSKA (reference sequence). DNA of the CDR3: TGCAGTGCTAGAGAACCGACAGGGCGCTACGAGCAGTACTTC. Translation gives CSAREPTGRYEQYF.

This clonotype was counted between two and nine times. The rearrangement joins TRBV2 to TRBJ2-2; 9 bases match TRBD2. The CDR3 is 16 amino acids. CDR1 and CDR2 (germline): SNHLY, FYNNEI. After removal of 2 bases from V and 0 bases from J, the junction contained 1 base not matched to a gene. This CDR3 reads CASSELAGSNTGELFF. CDR3 nucleotide sequence: TGTGCCAGCAGTGAACTAGCGGGGTCGAACACCGGGGAGCTGTTTTTT.

Only a few counts were recorded for this clonotype. The chain employs TRBV6-2 or TRBV6-3 and TRBJ2-7; D is uncertain. Germline V gene sequence: CDR1 MNHEY, CDR2 SVGEGT. The CDR3 contains 15 residues. Trimming removed 6 bases from V and 2 bases from J, with 17 bases in between. The CDR3 is CASSLPWVQTYEQYF. The CDR3 DNA reads as TGTGCCAGCAGCCTACCGTGGGTACAGACCTACGAGCAGTACTTC.

The chain recombines TRBV10-3 with TRBJ2-3; TRBD2 is a possible D gene (6 bases). CDR1 is ENHRY and CDR2 is SYGVKD in the germline V gene. The CDR3 loop spans 13 amino acids. The germline V and J ends were trimmed by 0 bases and 5 bases, with 6 bases remaining between them. The CDR3 region is CAISESGLDTQYF. CDR3 DNA sequence: TGTGCCATCAGTGAGTCGGGACTAGATACGCAGTATTTT.

The table lists this clonotype with a few counts. The chain has TRBV7-2 and TRBJ2-7, with 8 bases that match TRBD2. V lost 6 bases and J lost 2; bases outside the gene matches: 6. There are 14 residues in the CDR3. Germline assignment: CDR1 SGHTA and CDR2 FQGNSA. As DNA, the CDR3 is TGTGCCAGCAGTTTGGGGCGGGGGGCCTACGAGCAGTACTTC. Translation: CASSLGRGAYEQYF.

The chain combines TRBV27 with TRBJ2-3, with 11 positions matching TRBD2. The V gene's germline CDR1 is MNHEY and CDR2 SMNVEV (reference sequence). Unmatched junction bases numbered 12, after V lost 0 bases and J lost 4 bases. This CDR3 is 19 amino acids long. CDR3 sequence (DNA): TGTGCCAGCAGTTTATCGCACTATAGCGGGAGGGTCTGGGCAGATACGCAGTATTTT. This codes for CASSLSHYSGRVWADTQYF.

The chain joins TRBV20-1 to TRBJ2-5; perhaps TRBD2 as D (6 bases). The V gene lost 3 bases and the J gene lost 5 bases, with 13 bases spanning the gap. The CDR3 loop spans 13 amino acids. The germline gives CDR1 DFQATT, CDR2 SNEGSKA (reference sequence). For the CDR3, the DNA is TGCAGTGCTAGGGAACTAGCCGAGGAGACCCAGTACTTC. Protein product: CSARELAEETQYF.

This clonotype was seen more than once but under ten times. The gene calls are TRBV11-1 and TRBJ2-7, with 7 bases identical to TRBD1. The germline V gene has CDR1 SGHAT and CDR2 FQDESV (reference sequence). Trimming at V came to 5 bases and at J to 4 bases, leaving 8 bases not matched to a gene. CDR3 size: 14 residues. This CDR3 is CASSRTGTDYEQYF. CDR3 in DNA: TGTGCCAGCAGCCGGACCGGGACAGATTACGAGCAGTACTTC.

In this sample, this clonotype turned up a few times. The rearrangement links TRBV4-2 to TRBJ1-5; D ambiguous. V shed 1 base and J shed 5 bases, with 12 bases lying between them. Per the germline V gene, CDR1 is LGHNA and CDR2 is YNFKEQ. This CDR3 is built from 15 residues. The CDR3 nucleotides read TGTGCCAGCAGCCAAGGAGGGTATGATGATCAGCCCCAGCATTTT. Amino acids: CASSQGGYDDQPQHF.

As to this clonotype: The junction departs from germline at one end; a sequencing error may be responsible. This chain joins TRBV4-1 and TRBJ1-5; possibly TRBD1 for D (5 bases). Germline V gene data show CDR1 as MGHRA and CDR2 as YSYEKL. CDR3 size: 17 residues. The CDR3 DNA is TGCACCAGCAGCCAAGTGGTAGGGGAAGAGGGCAATCAGCCCCAGCATTTT. The encoded protein is CTSSQVVGEEGNQPQHF.

The chain links TRBV28 to TRBJ2-7; D unresolved. The CDR3 spans 12 residues. V lost 4 bases and J 6 bases, leaving 10 bases between the germline ends. CDR1 and CDR2 from the germline V gene are MDHEN and SYDVKM. This CDR3 reads CASSSPLGEQYF. For the CDR3, the DNA is TGTGCCAGCAGTTCCCCTCTGGGCGAGCAGTACTTC.

The chain links TRBV14 to TRBJ2-4; the D gene is possibly TRBD1 (6 bases). The V gene lost 5 bases and the J gene lost 7 bases, with 9 bases spanning the gap. The CDR3 is 12 residues long. Germline V gives CDR1 SGHDN, CDR2 FVKESK. The CDR3: CASSWGRNIQYF. The CDR3 nucleotides are TGTGCCAGCAGCTGGGGGCGGAACATTCAGTACTTC.

The chain joins TRBV20-1 to TRBJ2-1; D may be TRBD2 (6 bases). CDR1 and CDR2 (germline): DFQATT, SNEGSKA (reference sequence). CDR3 size: 16 residues. V was cut by 0 bases and J by 4 bases, with 16 bases left in between. In DNA form, the CDR3 reads TGCAGTGCTAGAGAGGTTCCGGGAGCCTTATACAATGAGCAGTTCTTC. Translation: CSAREVPGALYNEQFF.

The rearrangement links TRBV19 to TRBJ1-2; D possibly corresponds to TRBD1 (6 bases). Germline CDR1 is LNHDA and CDR2 is SQIVND (reference sequence). The V and J ends lost 6 bases and 2 bases respectively, with 19 bases between them. CDR3 length: 16 amino acids. This CDR3 reads CASRERTVTNNYGYTF. The DNA of the CDR3 is TGTGCCAGTAGAGAGAGGACAGTCACAAACAACTATGGCTACACCTTC.

Only a few counts were recorded for this clonotype. The V and J genes are TRBV20-1 and TRBJ2-3, with TRBD2 matching 12 bases. The CDR3 has 16 residues. Germline V gives CDR1 DFQATT, CDR2 SNEGSKA (reference sequence). Trimming at V came to 7 bases and at J to 4 bases, leaving 12 bases not matched to a gene. In DNA, the CDR3 is TGCAGTGTTAGGACTAGCGGGATTGTAGGCGCAGATACGCAGTATTTT. It yields the protein CSVRTSGIVGADTQYF.

The V and J genes are TRBV27 and TRBJ2-3, with D perhaps being TRBD1 or TRBD2 (5 bases each). V was clipped by 4 bases and J by 2 bases, with 13 bases between them. The CDR3 contains 15 residues. CDR1 is MNHEY and CDR2 is SMNVEV in the germline V gene (reference sequence). The CDR3 sequence is CASSSPGPLTDTQYF. The CDR3 nucleotides are TGTGCCAGCAGTTCCCCGGGACCCCTCACAGATACGCAGTATTTT.

J is TRBJ2-7 and V is TRBV20-1; possible D gene TRBD1, 5 bases. The J call may be in error: the DNA end matches TRBJ2-5 better. Per germline, CDR1 DFQATT and CDR2 SNEGSKA (reference sequence). The CDR3 is 13 amino acids. In DNA, the CDR3 is TGCAGTGCTAGAGATCACCAGGGCGGGACCCAGTACTTC. The encoded protein is CSARDHQGGTQYF.

The V call is TRBV7-6, the J call TRBJ2-1, with unresolved D. Germline V gene lookup returns CDR1 SGHVS and CDR2 FNYEAQ. Trimming stripped 7 bases from V and 13 bases from J, with 23 bases between. There are 14 residues in the CDR3. In nucleotides, the CDR3 is TGTGCCAGCACCTCCGACCCCACGGCCGAGACCCAGTTCTTC. It encodes CASTSDPTAETQFF.